The clone carrying this T cell receptor beta chain was seen at least ten times. The time point here: persistent/refractory GD, antithyroid drugs over 5 years with positive TRAb. Following extraction of RNA from PBMCs, that RNA was used to make the TCR library. CDR3 regions were amplified by Arm-PCR using iRepertoire HTBI primers to build TCR beta libraries. Per the original data handling: Overall, samples carried approximately 60 TRBV and about 14 TRBJ segments. In TCRdb, the multiplex PCR reads were re-called with MiXCR into one record per CDR3 protein. In this record, the V and J calls reflect TCRdb's handling and not the investigators' own analysis. This table has about 460,000 distinct CDR3 sequences, less than 25% appearing once. V lost 6 bases and J lost 4; bases outside the gene matches: 12. Germline CDR1 MNHNS, CDR2 SASEGT. The CDR3 runs to 15 residues. The sample is drawn from a study of regulatory T cells in long-lasting Graves disease.

This TCR derives from a female donor with Graves disease. The V call is TRBV6-1, the J call TRBJ2-7; the match to TRBD1 covers 7 bases. This specimen consisted of peripheral blood mononuclear cells (PBMCs), obtained when the disease was refractory, from a patient treated with antithyroid drugs. CDR3 coding DNA: TGTGCCAGCAGGCCCCGGGACAGAACACTTTACGAGCAGTACTTC. Its translation: CASRPRDRTLYEQYF.